One TCR beta chain is described in this entry. Its antigen remains unknown. The record originates from a study of OX40 agonist ivuxolimab in advanced cancers. Across the study: Eligibility admitted prior anti-PD-1, anti-PD-L1 or anti-CTLA-4 therapy; roughly 39% had some. Points from the study as a whole: CD4+ and CD8+ T cells in blood underwent clonal expansion by week 6 at 0.1 to 3.0 mg/kg.

This table comes from immunoSEQ multiplex PCR, and its TCRdb copy is limited to in-frame clones, with some not included. This sample carries around 57,000 clones, over 80% of them seen once, and the ten largest clones take around 25%. Germline CDR1 and CDR2: LGHNA and YSLEER. Deletions cut 4 bases from V and 0 bases from J, with 5 bases between. The CDR3 totals 13 residues. This sequence was found in an adult with an advanced solid tumor such as melanoma, head and neck, liver or kidney cancer. The sequenced sample was CD4+ or CD8+ T cells sorted from blood, obtained in a trial of the OX40 agonist ivuxolimab. This rearrangement joins TRBV4-3 to TRBJ2-3; D unclear. CDR3 coding DNA: TGCGCCAGCAGCCGATCTAGCACAGATACGCAGTATTTT. As protein: CASSRSSTDTQYF.